This entry concerns a single T cell receptor (beta chain). The target antigen is unknown. This entry is derived from a study of shared clonotypes between healthy human individuals. Across the study: A couple of women and a few men aged 18 to 49 made up the donors. Findings of the study overall: Lower generation probabilities were found for non-shared clonotypes than for those shared by all four donors.

V was shortened by 8 bases and J by 3 bases, with 6 bases between the two germline ends. Germline lookup yields CDR1 SQVTM and CDR2 ANQGSEA. The CDR3 loop spans 10 amino acids. Splitting of CD4+ cells produced CD45RA+ naive and CD45RA-negative memory subsets. Sorted-subset replicate PCR reactions were performed with about 190 ng DNA, corresponding to about 32,000 T cell genomes. This table comes from immunoSEQ multiplex PCR, and its TCRdb copy is limited to in-frame clones, with some not included. Of roughly 1,600,000 clones in the sample, roughly 98.5% are singletons; the top ten hold about 0.34%. This TCR derives from a man aged 30 to 45 in good health. The rearrangement uses TRBV29-1 and TRBJ2-3; D is unclear. Specimen: naive CD4+ T cells sorted from blood. Subset in this sample: CD45RA+ positively selected. The CDR3 DNA is TGCAGCACATCAACAGATACGCAGTATTTT. Translated: CSTSTDTQYF.